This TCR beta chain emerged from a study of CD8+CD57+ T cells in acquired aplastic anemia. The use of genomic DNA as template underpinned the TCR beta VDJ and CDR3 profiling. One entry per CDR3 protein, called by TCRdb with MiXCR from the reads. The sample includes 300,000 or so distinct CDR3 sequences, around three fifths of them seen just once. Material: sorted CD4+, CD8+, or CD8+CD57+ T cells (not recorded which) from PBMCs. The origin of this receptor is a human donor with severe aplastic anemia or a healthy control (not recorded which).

The CDR3 DNA sequence: TGCGCCAGCAGCTTCGAGAGCAACGTCCTGACTTTC. Protein product: CASSFESNVLTF. The chain combines TRBV5-1 with TRBJ2-6, with D hard to call. V was trimmed by 2 bases and J by 9 bases, leaving 6 bases between them. Germline V gives CDR1 SGHRS, CDR2 YFSETQ. The CDR3 sequence is 12 residues long.